The clone carrying this T cell receptor (beta chain) was found once. Its target is unknown. Germline V gene data show CDR1 as SQVTM and CDR2 as ANQGSEA. V trimming: 7 bases; J trimming: 2 bases; junction bases outside the gene matches: 15. The CDR3 consists of 16 residues. The sample belongs to a study of CD8 T cells in Susac syndrome. General study points: As the study acknowledged, the number of individuals in its TCR sequencing and HLA analysis was relatively small.

It was with random hexamers that roughly 0.45 to 1 ug RNA was reverse transcribed. A single record per CDR3 protein comes from TCRdb applying MiXCR to the immunoSEQ multiplex PCR reads. The data contain about 210,000 distinct CDR3 sequences, around 95% of them singletons. The multiple sclerosis controls consisted of treatment-naive patients with relapsing-remitting disease, either stable or active. Input material: CD4+ T cells from PBMCs. This chain connects TRBV29-1 to TRBJ1-2; 8 nucleotides agree with TRBD1. The receptor was isolated from a human donor with multiple sclerosis. The CDR3 spells CSALIRTGQPNYGYTF. The CDR3 DNA is TGCAGCGCTTTGATAAGGACAGGGCAACCCAACTATGGCTACACCTTC.